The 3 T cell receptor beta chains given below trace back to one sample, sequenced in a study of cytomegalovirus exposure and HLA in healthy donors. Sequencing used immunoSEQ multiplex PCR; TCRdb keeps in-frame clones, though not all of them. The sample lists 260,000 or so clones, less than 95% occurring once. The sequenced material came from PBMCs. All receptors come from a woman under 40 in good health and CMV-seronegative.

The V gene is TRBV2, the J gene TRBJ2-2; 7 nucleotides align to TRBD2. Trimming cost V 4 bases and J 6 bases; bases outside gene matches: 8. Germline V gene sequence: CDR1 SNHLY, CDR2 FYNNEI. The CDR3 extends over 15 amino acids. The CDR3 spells CASSGGELAPGELFF. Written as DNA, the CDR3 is TGTGCCAGCAGTGGGGGGGAACTAGCGCCCGGGGAGCTGTTTTTT. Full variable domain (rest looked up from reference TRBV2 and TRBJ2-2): EPEVTQTPSHQVTQMGQEVILRCVPISNHLYFYWYRQILGQKVEFLVSFYNNEISEKSEIFDDQFSVERPDGSNFTLKIRSTKLEDSAMYFCASSGGELAPGELFFGEGSRLTVL.

The CDR3 loop reads CAWSSGADYGYTF. Here the CDR3 DNA reads TGTGCCTGGAGTTCTGGGGCTGACTATGGCTACACCTTC. This chain connects TRBV30 to TRBJ1-2; TRBD1 might be the D (5 bases). Germline V gives CDR1 GTSNPN, CDR2 SVGIG (reference sequence). The CDR3 has 13 residues. V was cut by 2 bases and J by 3 bases, with 10 bases left in between.

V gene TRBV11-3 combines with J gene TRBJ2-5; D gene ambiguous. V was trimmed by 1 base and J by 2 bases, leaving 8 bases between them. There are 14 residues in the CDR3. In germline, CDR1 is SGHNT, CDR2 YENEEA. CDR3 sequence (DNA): TGTGCCAGCAGCTTAGTTACCTGGCAAGAGACCCAGTACTTC. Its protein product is CASSLVTWQETQYF.